What follows are 25 T cell receptor beta chains derived from one specimen sequenced in a study of post-analysis software for immune sequencing data. These receptors' targets are unknown. Sequencing libraries made from TCR beta cDNA carried unique molecular identifiers. TCRdb used MiXCR to reprocess the PCR reads, holding one entry per CDR3 protein. This table holds about 770,000 distinct CDR3 sequences, just over 45% found once. Broader study findings: Higher frequency in patients than in controls was seen for a handful of TRBV segments, with TRBV5-6, TRBV5-1 and TRBV20-1 among them.

The sample was blood. Every receptor here comes from a girl aged 10-17 years with multiple sclerosis.

V usage is TRBV6-5 and J usage is TRBJ2-5, with D tentatively TRBD1 or TRBD2 (5 bases each). V lost 0 bases and J lost 2, with 7 bases in between. The CDR3 has 14 amino acids. Germline V lookup: CDR1 MNHEY, CDR2 SVGAGI. This CDR3 reads CASSYSGAQETQYF. Here the CDR3 DNA reads TGTGCCAGCAGTTACTCCGGGGCTCAAGAGACCCAGTACTTC.

This clonotype was observed a handful of times. The J gene is TRBJ2-1, the V gene TRBV25-1; 8 bases align to TRBD1. The V and J ends lost 8 bases and 7 bases, in that order; junction bases with no gene match: 13. CDR3 size: 15 residues. From germline, CDR1 is MGHDK and CDR2 SYGVNS. In DNA, the CDR3 is TGTGCCAGCGCCCAAAGGACAGGGCTATCAAATGAGCAGTTCTTC. Its protein product is CASAQRTGLSNEQFF.

The J gene is TRBJ2-3, the V gene TRBV6-6; possible D gene TRBD2, 6 bases. V shed 9 bases and J shed 10 bases, with 17 bases lying between them. Germline values: CDR1 MNHNY, CDR2 SVGAGI (reference sequence). The length of the CDR3 is 12 residues. The CDR3 DNA reads as TGTGCCAGTTACGGGCGGGGCCAAGCGCAGTATTTT. This codes for CASYGRGQAQYF.

This chain joins TRBV15 and TRBJ2-5, with a possible D match to TRBD1 (6 bases). Trimming pared 8 bases from V and 3 bases from J, leaving 13 bases between. Germline V gives CDR1 LNHNV, CDR2 YYDKDF (reference sequence). CDR3 length: 13 residues. CDR3 coding DNA: TGTGCCACCGATGACAGGAACGAAGAGACCCAGTACTTC. This translates into CATDDRNEETQYF.

This clonotype appeared a single time. The gene calls are TRBV2 and TRBJ1-4; no definite D call. The CDR3 extends over 15 amino acids. CDR1 is SNHLY, CDR2 FYNNEI, per germline. The V end lost 1 base, the J end lost 7 bases, and 13 bases lay between the germline ends. The CDR3 loop is CASSEGGPSFEKLFF. The CDR3 DNA sequence: TGTGCCAGCAGTGAAGGAGGACCATCGTTTGAAAAACTGTTTTTT.

This chain connects TRBV20-1 to TRBJ2-5, with D possibly TRBD2 on 5 matching bases. The CDR3 runs 11 residues. Germline V gene data show CDR1 as DFQATT and CDR2 as SNEGSKA (reference sequence). The CDR3 here is CKAEHQETQYF. The CDR3 bases are TGCAAAGCGGAACACCAAGAGACCCAGTACTTC.

The rearrangement uses TRBV20-1 and TRBJ2-7, with 9 positions matching TRBD2. J lost 0 bases, V lost 1 base, and 10 bases had no gene match. Germline CDR1 and CDR2: DFQATT and SNEGSKA (reference sequence). CDR3 length equals 17 residues. CDR3 DNA: TGCAGTGCTAGAGTGTTAGCAGCGGGAGGCCTCTCCTACGAGCAGTACTTC. Protein: CSARVLAAGGLSYEQYF.

The rearrangement uses TRBV3-1 and TRBJ2-1; TRBD2 agrees at 10 bases. The CDR3 sequence is 17 residues long. CDR1 and CDR2 from the germline V gene are LGHDT and YNNKEL (reference sequence). V was clipped by 4 bases and J by 6 bases; unmatched bases: 12. For the CDR3, the DNA is TGTGCCAGCAGCCCCTGGGCTAGCGGGAGTGTGGGCAATGAGCAGTTCTTC. Translating gives CASSPWASGSVGNEQFF.

The sample holds a few counts of this clonotype. The CDR3 spells CSARDLGTQYF. CDR3 DNA sequence: TGCAGTGCTAGGGACTTAGGGACCCAGTACTTC. The rearrangement links TRBV20-1 to TRBJ2-5, with D possibly being TRBD2 (5 bases). The germline gives CDR1 DFQATT, CDR2 SNEGSKA (reference sequence). V was cut by 3 bases and J by 7 bases, with 9 bases left in between. The CDR3 is made up of 11 amino acids.

The CDR3 region has the DNA TGTGCCACCGAGGAGACCCAGTACTTC. This encodes CATEETQYF. J is TRBJ2-5 and V is TRBV24-1; D is unclear. Germline values: CDR1 KGHDR, CDR2 SFDVKD. Trimming removed 9 bases at V and 5 bases at J, with 3 bases between. The CDR3 sequence is 9 residues long.

The chain uses TRBV10-3 and TRBJ1-2; 12 bases match TRBD1. V shed 7 bases, J shed 6 bases, and the junction held 6 bases outside the gene matches. The CDR3 contains 14 residues. Germline lookup yields CDR1 ENHRY and CDR2 SYGVKD. The CDR3 reads CAINPGQGAHGYTF. Written as DNA, the CDR3 is TGTGCCATCAACCCGGGACAGGGGGCGCATGGCTACACCTTC.

This clonotype was seen a few times. V gene TRBV6-1 combines with J gene TRBJ2-7, with D possibly TRBD1 on 5 matching bases. Germline V gene sequence: CDR1 MNHNS, CDR2 SASEGT. The CDR3 covers 14 residues. V lost 5 bases to trimming and J lost 2 bases, with 13 bases between them. This CDR3 is CASSLTVTPYEQYF. Here the CDR3 DNA reads TGTGCCAGCAGTTTGACAGTAACCCCCTACGAGCAGTACTTC.

J is TRBJ2-3 and V is TRBV5-5; 7 nucleotides align to TRBD1. CDR1 is SGHKS and CDR2 is YYEKEE in the germline V gene (reference sequence). The CDR3 spans 14 residues. Losses at the gene ends were 4 bases for V and 8 bases for J; bases not matched to a gene: 10. CDR3 in amino acids: CASSILQGKATQYF. The CDR3 coding sequence is TGTGCCAGCAGCATTCTACAGGGGAAAGCTACGCAGTATTTT.

This clonotype appeared a single time. The genes are TRBV9 and TRBJ2-3; 9 bases are a match to TRBD2. Germline CDR1 is SGDLS and CDR2 is YYNGEE. The CDR3 is made up of 16 amino acids. With 3 bases clipped from V and 1 base from J, the junction kept 6 bases outside the gene matches. In nucleotides, the CDR3 is TGTGCCAGCAGCGCGAGAGCGGGAGGTGGCACAGATACGCAGTATTTT. Translation gives CASSARAGGGTDTQYF.

This rearrangement joins TRBV12-3 or TRBV12-4 to TRBJ2-4; D is ambiguous. V dropped 8 bases and J dropped 13 bases, with 15 bases sitting between them. The CDR3 loop spans 11 amino acids. The CDR3 here is CASGRVSEQYF. DNA of the CDR3: TGTGCCAGCGGCCGAGTGAGTGAGCAGTACTTC.

The gene calls are TRBV29-1 and TRBJ1-1, with D perhaps TRBD1 (6 bases). Deletions cut 3 bases from V and 1 base from J, with 9 bases between. Germline CDR1 is SQVTM and CDR2 is ANQGSEA. This CDR3 has 13 amino acids. The CDR3 DNA sequence: TGCAGCGTTGAGCAACAGGGGAACACTGAAGCTTTCTTT. Translation: CSVEQQGNTEAFF.

V usage is TRBV12-3 or TRBV12-4 and J usage is TRBJ1-1; D is undetermined. The CDR3 is made up of 11 amino acids. Trimming cost V 3 bases and J 8 bases, with 7 bases left between them. CDR3: CASSFSGEAFF. CDR3 DNA sequence: TGTGCCAGCAGTTTTTCTGGGGAAGCTTTCTTT.

The chain employs TRBV20-1 and TRBJ2-3, with TRBD2 as a possible D gene (5 bases). From germline, CDR1 is DFQATT and CDR2 SNEGSKA (reference sequence). V lost 5 bases to trimming and J lost 7 bases, with 13 bases between them. The CDR3 sequence is 12 residues long. CDR3 sequence (DNA): TGCAGTGCTTACTCCACCGGGAATACGCAGTATTTT. Its translation is CSAYSTGNTQYF.

The CDR3 region is CSASEYVEGEQYF. The CDR3 coding sequence is TGCAGTGCTAGCGAGTATGTAGAAGGCGAGCAGTACTTC. The chain couples TRBV20-1 to TRBJ2-5; D ambiguous. The last part of the DNA fits TRBJ2-7 better; the J call may be wrong. This CDR3 spans 13 amino acids. Germline values: CDR1 DFQATT, CDR2 SNEGSKA (reference sequence).

This clonotype was seen a few times. V and J are TRBV12-3 or TRBV12-4 and TRBJ2-7; the D gene is possibly TRBD2 (5 bases). The V and J ends lost 3 bases and 0 bases respectively, with 9 bases between them. CDR3 length equals 14 residues. CDR3 amino acids: CASSFQRSSYEQYF. CDR3 nucleotides: TGTGCCAGCAGTTTCCAGCGGAGCTCCTACGAGCAGTACTTC.

The chain employs TRBV6-2 or TRBV6-3 and TRBJ2-5, with D unresolved. The germline CDR1 and CDR2 sequences are MNHEY and SVGEGT. The CDR3 runs to 11 residues. V shed 6 bases and J shed 5 bases, with 7 bases lying between them. This CDR3 reads CASRSYETQYF. The CDR3 nucleotides are TGTGCCAGCAGGTCCTACGAGACCCAGTACTTC.

CDR3 DNA sequence: TGTGCCAGCAGCGCGGGGGCAGGCTATGGCTACACCTTC. Its protein is CASSAGAGYGYTF. The chain couples TRBV27 to TRBJ1-2, with D perhaps TRBD1 (6 bases). The CDR3 loop spans 13 amino acids. Germline lookup yields CDR1 MNHEY and CDR2 SMNVEV (reference sequence). Trimming removed 6 bases at V and 4 bases at J, with 12 bases between.

The sample holds one count of this clonotype. The V and J genes are TRBV14 and TRBJ2-6; 8 positions match TRBD1. This CDR3 is built from 19 residues. Germline-derived CDR1 and CDR2 are SGHDN and FVKESK. V lost 2 bases and J lost 0; bases outside the gene matches: 9. The DNA for the CDR3 is TGTGCCAGCAGCCAAAGCTTCGGGACAGGCCACTCTGGGGCCAACGTCCTGACTTTC. It encodes CASSQSFGTGHSGANVLTF.

The CDR3 DNA reads as TGTGCCAGCAGCTTGCGCGGGAGGGCCTGTGGTGAGCAGTTCTTC. It encodes CASSLRGRACGEQFF. The chain carries TRBV5-6 and TRBJ2-1; TRBD2 agrees at 9 bases. Trimming at V came to 1 base and at J to 9 bases, leaving 8 bases not matched to a gene. Per germline, CDR1 SGHDT and CDR2 YYEEEE. The CDR3 loop spans 15 amino acids.

The chain combines TRBV11-1 with TRBJ2-5; 7 bases fit TRBD1. Per the germline V gene, CDR1 is SGHAT and CDR2 is FQDESV (reference sequence). With V trimmed by 2 bases and J by 11 bases, 14 bases remained unmatched. The CDR3 extends over 15 amino acids. The CDR3 spells CASSLRQGSRLEQYF. The CDR3 DNA reads as TGTGCCAGCAGCTTACGACAGGGTTCAAGACTGGAGCAGTACTTC. Supplemented by reference TRBV11-1 and TRBJ2-5, the full variable domain reads EAEVAQSPRYKITEKSQAVAFWCDPISGHATLYWYRQILGQGPELLVQFQDESVVDDSQLPKDRFSAERLKGVDSTLKIQPAELGDSAMYLCASSLRQGSRLEQYFGPGTRLLVL.